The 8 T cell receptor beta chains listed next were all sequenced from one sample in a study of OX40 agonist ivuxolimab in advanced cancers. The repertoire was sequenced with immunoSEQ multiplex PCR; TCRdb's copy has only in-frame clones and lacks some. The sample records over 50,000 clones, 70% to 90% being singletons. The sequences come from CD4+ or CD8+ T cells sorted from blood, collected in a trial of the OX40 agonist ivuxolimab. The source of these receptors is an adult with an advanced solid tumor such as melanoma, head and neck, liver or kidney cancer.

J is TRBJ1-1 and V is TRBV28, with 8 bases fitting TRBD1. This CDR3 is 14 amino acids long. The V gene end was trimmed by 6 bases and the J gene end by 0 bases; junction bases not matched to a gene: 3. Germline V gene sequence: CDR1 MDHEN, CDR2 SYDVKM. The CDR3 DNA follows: TGTGCCAGCAGGACGGGACAGGTGAACACTGAAGCTTTCTTT. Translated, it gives CASRTGQVNTEAFF.

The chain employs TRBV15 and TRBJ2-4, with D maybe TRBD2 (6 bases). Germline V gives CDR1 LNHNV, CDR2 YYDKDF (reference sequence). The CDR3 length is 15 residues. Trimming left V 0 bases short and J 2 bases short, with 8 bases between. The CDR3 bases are TGTGCCACCAGCAGAGAGGGAGGCACCAAAAACATTCAGTACTTC. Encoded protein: CATSREGGTKNIQYF.

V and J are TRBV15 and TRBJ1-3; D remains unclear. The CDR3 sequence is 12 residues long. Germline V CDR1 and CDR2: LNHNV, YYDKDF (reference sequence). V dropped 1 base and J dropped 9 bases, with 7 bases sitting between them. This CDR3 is CATSRGRGTIYF. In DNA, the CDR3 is TGTGCCACCAGCAGAGGTCGAGGCACCATATATTTT.

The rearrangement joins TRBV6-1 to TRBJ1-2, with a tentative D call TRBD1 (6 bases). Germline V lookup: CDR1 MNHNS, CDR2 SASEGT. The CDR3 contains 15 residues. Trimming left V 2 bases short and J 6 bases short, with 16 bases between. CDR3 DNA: TGTGCCAGCAGTGAATTGGCTAACAGGGATGATGGCTACACCTTC. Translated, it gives CASSELANRDDGYTF.

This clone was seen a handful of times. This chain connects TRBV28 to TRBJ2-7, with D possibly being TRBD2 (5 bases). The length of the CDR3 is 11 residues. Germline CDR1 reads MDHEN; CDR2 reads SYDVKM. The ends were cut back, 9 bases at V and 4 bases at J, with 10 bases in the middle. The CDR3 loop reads CASKTKYEQYF. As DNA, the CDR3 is TGTGCCAGTAAGACTAAGTACGAGCAGTACTTC.

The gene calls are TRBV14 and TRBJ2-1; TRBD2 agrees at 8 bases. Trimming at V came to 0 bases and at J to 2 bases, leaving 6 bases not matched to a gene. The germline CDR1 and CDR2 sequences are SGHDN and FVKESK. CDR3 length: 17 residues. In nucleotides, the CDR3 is TGTGCCAGCAGCCAAGAAAAGCGGGAGCGAGCCTACAATGAGCAGTTCTTC. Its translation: CASSQEKRERAYNEQFF.

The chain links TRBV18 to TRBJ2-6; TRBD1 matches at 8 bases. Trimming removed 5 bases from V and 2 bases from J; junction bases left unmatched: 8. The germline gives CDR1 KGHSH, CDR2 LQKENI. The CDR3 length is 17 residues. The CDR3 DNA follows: TGTGCCAGCTCAAGCACGACAGGGGCGACTGGGGCCAACGTCCTGACTTTC. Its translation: CASSSTTGATGANVLTF.

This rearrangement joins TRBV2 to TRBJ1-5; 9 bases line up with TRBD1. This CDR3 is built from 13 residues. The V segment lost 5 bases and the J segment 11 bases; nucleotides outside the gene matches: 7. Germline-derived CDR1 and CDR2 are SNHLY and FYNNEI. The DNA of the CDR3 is TGTGCCAGCAGTCCCGGGACAGGGTTATCCCAGCATTTT. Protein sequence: CASSPGTGLSQHF.